This T cell receptor beta chain was recorded in a study of T cells after yellow fever vaccination. Overall study context: Where fractions had low cell numbers, libraries were prepared from them with the SMART-Seq v4 Ultra Low Input RNA kit. Findings of the study overall: Contaminating bulk clonotypes could be abundant in FACS-sorted repertoires. Primary-vaccination clones mostly resurfaced post-booster (96% CD4, around 88% CD8).

Synthesis of TCR cDNA relied on 5'RACE template switching, which attached a universal primer site and UMIs. TCRdb analysed the 5' RACE reads with MiXCR anew, one entry per CDR3 protein. The sample holds approximately 350,000 distinct CDR3 sequences, roughly 12% seen once. Note on this clonotype: Antigen specificity is unknown.

The receptor was derived from a man between 18 and 35 years old who received the YFV17D yellow fever vaccine. The sample here was PBMCs, taken on the day of the first yellow fever vaccination.

The CDR3 loop reads CASSSSGELTSREQYV. CDR3 sequence (DNA): TGTGCCAGCAGTTCCTCGGGGGAGTTAACTTCTAGGGAGCAGTACGTC. The rearrangement links TRBV6-2 or TRBV6-3 to TRBJ2-7, with D perhaps matching TRBD2 (6 bases). The CDR3 runs to 16 residues. The V and J ends lost 4 bases and 7 bases respectively, with 23 bases between them. Germline V CDR1 and CDR2: MNHEY, SVGEGT.